These 28 T cell receptor beta chains came from one sample sequenced in a study of molecular identifiers for immune sequencing clone quantification. TCRdb itself ran the PCR reads through MiXCR, one entry per CDR3 protein. In the table there are around 94,000 distinct CDR3 sequences, 35% of which are singletons. The material sequenced was naive CD8+ T cells from blood, with Jurkat cell RNA spiked in. Specified subset: FACS-sorted CD8+CD4-CCR7+CD45RA+ naive T cells. The receptors originated from a human donor in good health. Some libraries in this study had Jurkat cell RNA spiked in.

This clonotype showed up just a few times. The chain has TRBV29-1 and TRBJ1-3; possibly TRBD1 for D (6 bases). The CDR3 spans 12 residues. Germline CDR1 is SQVTM and CDR2 is ANQGSEA. V dropped 6 bases and J dropped 7 bases, with 13 bases sitting between them. CDR3 sequence: CSVVEGENTIYF. CDR3 coding DNA: TGCAGCGTGGTGGAGGGGGAGAACACCATATATTTT.

This clonotype was seen at least ten times. This rearrangement joins TRBV12-3 or TRBV12-4 to TRBJ2-3; a possible D gene is TRBD1 (6 bases). The CDR3 has 11 residues. V dropped 5 bases and J dropped 10 bases, with 10 bases sitting between them. CDR3 DNA: TGTGCCAGCAGTCGGACAGAGGCGCAGTATTTT. It is translated as CASSRTEAQYF.

A word on this clonotype: Sequence at one end of the junction differs from germline and may be a read error. This sequence joins TRBV4-2 and TRBJ1-1; D is undetermined. Germline V gene lookup returns CDR1 LGHNA and CDR2 YNFKEQ. This CDR3 comprises 11 residues. CDR3 sequence: CASSQGTEAIF. The DNA of the CDR3 is TGTGCCAGCAGCCAAGGAACTGAAGCTATCTTT.

The CDR3 region has the DNA TGTGCCAGCAGTTTCCAGAGCCCCCCGGAGACCCAGTACTTC. The encoded protein is CASSFQSPPETQYF. This chain uses TRBV28 with TRBJ2-5; unclear D gene. Trimming left V 3 bases short and J 5 bases short, with 13 bases between. The CDR3 totals 14 residues. Germline V CDR1 and CDR2: MDHEN, SYDVKM.

The chain uses TRBV24-1 and TRBJ2-5; D gene uncertain. CDR1 and CDR2 (germline): KGHDR, SFDVKD. The CDR3 consists of 14 residues. With 1 base removed from V and 5 bases from J, the gap between germline ends came to 10 bases. The CDR3 sequence: CATSDLLRPETQYF. The DNA of the CDR3 is TGTGCCACCAGTGATTTATTACGGCCCGAGACCCAGTACTTC.

The chain links TRBV13 to TRBJ2-5; D possibly matches TRBD1 or TRBD2 (5 bases each). The germline V and J ends were trimmed by 2 bases and 4 bases, with 8 bases remaining between them. Germline V gene sequence: CDR1 PRHDT, CDR2 FYEKMQ (reference sequence). The CDR3 is 13 amino acids. The CDR3 nucleotides are TGTGCCAGCAGCTTAAGGGACGCAGAGACCCAGTACTTC. It is translated as CASSLRDAETQYF.

The chain employs TRBV12-3 or TRBV12-4 and TRBJ2-1, with TRBD2 matching over 10 bases. This CDR3 contains 13 residues. The J segment lost 15 bases and the V segment lost 3 bases, leaving 8 bases of the junction unmatched. The CDR3 nucleotides read TGTGCCAGCAGTTTTGGGTCCTTAGCGGGGGGGTTCTTC. Residues: CASSFGSLAGGFF.

This chain joins TRBV7-8 and TRBJ1-5, with 7 bases aligning to TRBD1. V trimming: 5 bases; J trimming: 2 bases; junction bases outside the gene matches: 6. The CDR3 is 15 amino acids. CDR1 and CDR2 from the germline V gene are SGHVS and FQNEAQ. Written as DNA, the CDR3 is TGTGCCAGCAGCAGGGACAGTTTTGGCAATCAGCCCCAGCATTTT. Amino acid sequence: CASSRDSFGNQPQHF.

This clonotype appeared a few times. The chain links TRBV7-8 to TRBJ2-3; the match to TRBD1 covers 8 bases. The V gene end was trimmed by 3 bases and the J gene end by 5 bases; junction bases not matched to a gene: 10. Germline lookup yields CDR1 SGHVS and CDR2 FQNEAQ. The CDR3 extends over 16 amino acids. The CDR3 nucleotides are TGTGCCAGCAGCTTCCTCGCAGGGGGCTGGGAAGATACGCAGTATTTT. Amino acid sequence: CASSFLAGGWEDTQYF. The full variable domain, in which reference TRBV7-8 and TRBJ2-3 provide the parts outside the CDR3, is GAGVSQSPRYKVAKRGQDVALRCDPISGHVSLFWYQQALGQGPEFLTYFQNEAQLDKSGLPSDRFFAERPEGSVSTLKIQRTQQEDSAVYLCASSFLAGGWEDTQYFGPGTRLTVL.

CDR3 in amino acids: CASSERLAASTDTQYF. The CDR3, as DNA: TGTGCCAGCAGTGAGAGACTAGCAGCTAGCACAGATACGCAGTATTTT. This chain links TRBV2 with TRBJ2-3; 7 bases agree with TRBD2. Germline V lookup: CDR1 SNHLY, CDR2 FYNNEI. The ends lost 3 bases at V and 0 bases at J; junction bases unmatched: 6. The CDR3 sequence is 16 residues long.

This clonotype occurred a few times. The chain employs TRBV4-2 and TRBJ1-5, with a tentative D call TRBD1 (5 bases). Germline V CDR1 and CDR2: LGHNA, YNFKEQ. The CDR3 has 14 residues. Deletions cut 1 base from V and 7 bases from J, with 11 bases between. For the CDR3, the DNA is TGTGCCAGCAGCCAAGTGCAGGGTCAACAGCCCCAGCATTTT. Its protein product is CASSQVQGQQPQHF.

Details on this clonotype: A single base separates this from a much larger clone, so it may be a read error. The chain uses TRBV15 and TRBJ2-3, with D perhaps given as TRBD1 or TRBD2 (6 bases each). Germline V gene data show CDR1 as LNHNV and CDR2 as YYDKDF (reference sequence). CDR3 length equals 16 residues. V shed 0 bases and J shed 5 bases, with 15 bases lying between them. The CDR3 spells CATSRDKRRGIDTQYF. CDR3 nucleotides: TGTGCCACCAGCAGAGATAAGCGGAGGGGGATAGATACGCAGTATTTT.

The rearrangement joins TRBV5-1 to TRBJ2-5; perhaps TRBD1 as D (5 bases). The CDR3 is 15 residues long. The germline V gene encodes CDR1 SGHRS and CDR2 YFSETQ. Trimming shortened V by 2 bases and J by 5 bases, and 16 bases separated the two germline ends. In DNA form, the CDR3 reads TGCGCCAGCAGCTTAGTCGACAGCTCCCTTGAGACCCAGTACTTC. As protein: CASSLVDSSLETQYF.

This clonotype has a handful of counts. The CDR3 protein is CASSVAGDSSYEQYF. The CDR3 bases are TGTGCCAGCAGCGTAGCAGGGGACAGCTCCTACGAGCAGTACTTC. The V gene is TRBV9, the J gene TRBJ2-7, with 7 bases lining up with TRBD1. CDR1 is SGDLS and CDR2 is YYNGEE in the germline V gene. The V gene end was trimmed by 0 bases and the J gene end by 0 bases; junction bases not matched to a gene: 3. The CDR3 has 15 amino acids.

In this sample, this clonotype turned up many times. This chain connects TRBV4-2 to TRBJ2-5, with D perhaps being TRBD1 or TRBD2 (5 bases each). Germline V CDR1 and CDR2: LGHNA, YNFKEQ. V lost 4 bases, J lost 1 base, and 10 bases lay in between. This CDR3 spans 14 amino acids. This chain's CDR3 is CASSLGTAQETQYF. The CDR3 nucleotides read TGTGCCAGCAGCCTCGGGACGGCCCAAGAGACCCAGTACTTC.

This clonotype has a count of ten or more. This sequence joins TRBV4-2 and TRBJ2-7; no firm D call. Germline V lookup: CDR1 LGHNA, CDR2 YNFKEQ. Trimming took off 3 bases at V and 6 bases at J, with 9 bases between the two ends. The CDR3 is 12 amino acids. The CDR3 region is CASSHSGAEQYF. CDR3 bases: TGTGCCAGCAGCCATTCGGGTGCCGAGCAGTACTTC.

This clonotype was observed at least ten times. This sequence joins TRBV7-2 and TRBJ2-3; unclear D gene. The CDR3 sequence is 16 residues long. V dropped 4 bases and J dropped 0 bases, with 14 bases sitting between them. Germline V lookup: CDR1 SGHTA, CDR2 FQGNSA. CDR3 sequence reads: CASSSVPAPSTDTQYF. In DNA, the CDR3 is TGTGCCAGCAGCTCCGTACCAGCGCCTAGCACAGATACGCAGTATTTT.

The rearrangement links TRBV7-3 to TRBJ1-4; TRBD1 might be the D (6 bases). CDR3 length equals 16 residues. V was cut by 4 bases and J by 8 bases, with 20 bases left in between. CDR1 is SGHTA, CDR2 FQGTGA, per germline. CDR3 bases: TGTGCCAGCAGCTCGGGACAAGGCGGCGGCAGGGAAAAACTGTTTTTT. This sequence encodes CASSSGQGGGREKLFF. The full variable domain, completed using reference TRBV7-3 and TRBJ1-4, is GAGVSQTPSNKVTEKGKYVELRCDPISGHTALYWYRQSLGQGPEFLIYFQGTGAADDSGLPNDRFFAVRPEGSVSTLKIQRTERGDSAVYLCASSSGQGGGREKLFFGSGTQLSVL.

V and J are TRBV29-1 and TRBJ2-1; possible D gene TRBD2, 5 bases. CDR3 size: 11 residues. CDR1 is SQVTM, CDR2 ANQGSEA, per germline. V lost 3 bases and J 7 bases, leaving 7 bases between the germline ends. Here the CDR3 DNA reads TGCAGCGTTGATGGCGGGAATGAGCAGTTCTTC. The encoded protein is CSVDGGNEQFF.

This clonotype was detected only once. The chain joins TRBV6-5 to TRBJ2-4; possibly TRBD2 for D (6 bases). The ends were cut back, 0 bases at V and 1 base at J, with 10 bases in the middle. This CDR3 has 16 amino acids. Germline assignment: CDR1 MNHEY and CDR2 SVGAGI. The CDR3, as DNA: TGTGCCAGCAGTTACTCGAAGGAGGGGGCCAAAAACATTCAGTACTTC. This sequence encodes CASSYSKEGAKNIQYF.

Details on this clonotype: A single base separates this from a much larger clone, so it may be a read error. The chain joins TRBV7-9 to TRBJ2-7; TRBD1 aligns across 9 bases. The V gene end was trimmed by 5 bases and the J gene end by 4 bases; junction bases not matched to a gene: 6. The CDR3 extends over 14 amino acids. CDR1 and CDR2 (germline): SEHNR, FQNEAQ (reference sequence). CDR3 in amino acids: CASSQGQGKYEQYF. The CDR3, as DNA: TGTGCCAGCAGCCAAGGACAGGGGAAGTACGAGCAGTACTTC.

A few counts support this clonotype. The chain employs TRBV15 and TRBJ2-3; no reliable D call. The CDR3 contains 13 residues. Deletions cut 1 base from V and 3 bases from J, with 5 bases between. Germline values: CDR1 LNHNV, CDR2 YYDKDF (reference sequence). CDR3 sequence reads: CATSRGPTDTQYF. CDR3 nucleotides: TGTGCCACCAGCAGAGGACCGACAGATACGCAGTATTTT.

This chain links TRBV4-2 with TRBJ2-7, with 8 bases that match TRBD1. The CDR3 is 15 residues long. V was pared by 0 bases and J by 3 bases, with 4 bases of the junction left unmatched. Germline assignment: CDR1 LGHNA and CDR2 YNFKEQ. In DNA, the CDR3 is TGTGCCAGCAGCCAAGAGTCAGGGGGCTTCTACGAGCAGTACTTC. It yields the protein CASSQESGGFYEQYF.

This clonotype was counted only a few times. The V call is TRBV15, the J call TRBJ2-3; TRBD2 agrees at 13 bases. V shed 5 bases, J shed 10 bases, and the junction held 21 bases outside the gene matches. The CDR3 consists of 19 residues. The germline gives CDR1 LNHNV, CDR2 YYDKDF (reference sequence). The CDR3, as DNA: TGTGCCACCAGCCACGTAAGGCCGGGCGCGGGACTAGCGGGATTTTCGCAGTATTTT. It encodes CATSHVRPGAGLAGFSQYF. The full variable domain, rest sourced from reference TRBV15 and TRBJ2-3, is DAMVIQNPRYQVTQFGKPVTLSCSQTLNHNVMYWYQQKSSQAPKLLFHYYDKDFNNEADTPDNFQSRRPNTSFCFLDIRSPGLGDTAMYLCATSHVRPGAGLAGFSQYFGPGTRLTVL.

Note on this clonotype: At one end, the junction sequence differs from germline, possibly due to a read error. The chain recombines TRBV5-1 with TRBJ1-2; a weak D match, TRBD1 (5 bases). Germline CDR1 and CDR2: SGHRS and YFSETQ. CDR3 length: 14 amino acids. CDR3 region: CASSWGETGYGYNF. The CDR3 nucleotides are TGCGCCAGCAGCTGGGGGGAGACCGGCTATGGCTACAACTTC.

This clonotype was counted at least ten times. For the CDR3, the DNA is TGTGCCAGCAGCTTAGAGGGACAGGGGGATTCATATGGCTACACCTTC. Translated: CASSLEGQGDSYGYTF. This sequence joins TRBV7-2 and TRBJ1-2, with 11 bases identical to TRBD1. This CDR3 is 16 amino acids long. Trimming at V came to 1 base and at J to 5 bases, leaving 6 bases not matched to a gene. The germline V gene has CDR1 SGHTA and CDR2 FQGNSA.

V usage is TRBV29-1 and J usage is TRBJ2-2, with a tentative D call TRBD1 (6 bases). This CDR3 spans 16 amino acids. V lost 5 bases to trimming and J lost 0 bases, with 16 bases between them. CDR1 is SQVTM and CDR2 is ANQGSEA in the germline V gene. CDR3 loop: CSVKATTGANTGELFF. CDR3 DNA sequence: TGCAGCGTTAAAGCAACGACAGGAGCGAACACCGGGGAGCTGTTTTTT.

This clonotype has only a few counts. The V and J genes are TRBV3-1 and TRBJ2-2, with 10 positions matching TRBD1. The CDR3 extends over 18 amino acids. The germline V gene encodes CDR1 LGHDT and CDR2 YNNKEL (reference sequence). V trimming: 0 bases; J trimming: 4 bases; junction bases outside the gene matches: 8. The CDR3 DNA is TGTGCCAGCAGCCAAGAGGAGCCGGGACAGGGGAGCACCGGGGAGCTGTTTTTT. Translating gives CASSQEEPGQGSTGELFF.